This is a list of T cell receptor beta chains from one sample in a study of T-cell memory formation after mild COVID-19. TCRdb processed the 5' RACE reads anew with MiXCR; each CDR3 protein has one entry. Altogether roughly 480,000 distinct CDR3 sequences are present, around 25% being singletons, with the ten largest covering about 12%. The sequenced sample consisted of PBMCs or a T cell subset sorted from them (not recorded which). The receptors derive from an adult woman who had mild COVID-19 (a few samples of this study predate the infection). Cell type and time point are not known. Each CDR3 is given with its conserved first and last residue. The D gene is left open where the match is weak. Not all rows give a size; the values are once, few, many and, for expanded clones, a class.

>few|-|TRBJ2-2|TRBV12-3/TRBV12-4
TGTGCCACCTCACCGTCGTCAGGTCCCACCGGGGAGCTGTTTTTT
CATSPSSGPTGELFF
>-|-|TRBJ2-1|TRBV3-1
TGTGCCAGCAGCCACTTGAGGAGGGGGCGGGCGTCCTACAATGAGCAGTTCTTC
CASSHLRRGRASYNEQFF
>-|TRBD1|TRBJ2-7|TRBV7-6
TGTGCCAGCAGCTTGCGGACAGGGGAGGAATACGAGCAGTACTTC
CASSLRTGEEYEQYF
>-|TRBD1|TRBJ1-2|TRBV24-1
TGTGCCACCAGTGATTGGGGCAGGGGGCAGGAGGGCTACACCTTC
CATSDWGRGQEGYTF
>-|-|TRBJ2-1|TRBV28
TGTGCCAGCAGCTCCGGGGGACCCTCCGGCAATGAGCAGTTCTTC
CASSSGGPSGNEQFF
>-|TRBD2|TRBJ2-3|TRBV5-6
TGTGCCAGCAGCATTAGCGGGGGACGGGCAGATACGCAGTATTTT
CASSISGGRADTQYF
>few|-|TRBJ2-7|TRBV6-5
TGTGCCAGCAGATACGCTAGCTCCCACGAGCAGTACTTC
CASRYASSHEQYF
>-|TRBD1|TRBJ1-1|TRBV7-9
TGTGCCAGCAGCTCAGCCGCCAGGGGGCTGCCGACTGAAGCTTTCTTT
CASSSAARGLPTEAFF
>-|TRBD2|TRBJ2-3|TRBV5-6
TGTGCCAGCAGCTTTTTCCGGGAGGATCCATCTAGCACAGATACGCAGTATTTT
CASSFFREDPSSTDTQYF
>-|-|TRBJ2-3|TRBV5-1
TGCGCCAGCAGCAGATCCCGGGGTCCGAAGGACCGGTCGGCGCAGTATTTT
CASSRSRGPKDRSAQYF
>few|-|TRBJ2-1|TRBV5-4
TGTGCCAGCAGCTCCCGGTTAGCCGGCCACAATGAGCAGTTCTTC
CASSSRLAGHNEQFF
>few|TRBD1|TRBJ1-2|TRBV9
TGTGCCAGCAGCCCACAAGGCGACAGGGCGAACTATGGCTACACCTTC
CASSPQGDRANYGYTF
>few|-|TRBJ1-1|TRBV7-9
TGTGCCAGCAGCTTCTCCGAGGACACTGAAGCTTTCTTT
CASSFSEDTEAFF
>few|TRBD2|TRBJ2-1|TRBV4-2
TGTGCCAGCAGCCAGACAGCGGGAGGGATTTACAATGAGCAGTTCTTC
CASSQTAGGIYNEQFF
>-|TRBD2|TRBJ2-1|TRBV20-1
TGCAGTGCTAGAGACAGCGGGAGCCGCTCGGCCTACAATGAGCAGTTCTTC
CSARDSGSRSAYNEQFF
>-|-|TRBJ1-1|TRBV7-9
TGTGCCAGCAGCTTCATCGAACAGGGAAACACTGAAGCTTTCTTT
CASSFIEQGNTEAFF
>-|TRBD1|TRBJ2-3|TRBV11-2
TGTGCCAGCAGCTCGACAGGGGGCTTTAGCACAGATACGCAGTATTTT
CASSSTGGFSTDTQYF
>few|-|TRBJ2-7|TRBV2
TGTGCCAGCAGCCAGGGAATAAGCGAGCAGTACTTC
CASSQGISEQYF
>-|-|TRBJ1-1|TRBV3-1
TGTGCCAGCAGCCAACCGGGGGCTACCTGGGGGGGCGAAGCTTTCTTT
CASSQPGATWGGEAFF
>-|-|TRBJ2-1|TRBV5-1
TGCGCCAGCAGCTCCGACCCTGGTAGCGCCTCCTACAATGAGCAGTTCTTC
CASSSDPGSASYNEQFF
>-|-|TRBJ1-1|TRBV30
TGTGCCTGGAGTTACGGGGGGAACACTGAAGCTTTCTTT
CAWSYGGNTEAFF
>-|-|TRBJ1-4|TRBV15
TGTGCCACCAGCAGAGGAGGGATTGGACCTGTGGGTGAAAAACTGTTTTTT
CATSRGGIGPVGEKLFF
>-|-|TRBJ2-7|TRBV12-3/TRBV12-4
TGTGCCAGCAGTTGGATATTTGGTGGCGAGCAGTACTTC
CASSWIFGGEQYF
>-|-|TRBJ2-7|TRBV27
TGTGCCAGCAGAACCGGGACTCCGGGACCTTACGAGCAGTACTTC
CASRTGTPGPYEQYF
>few|-|TRBJ2-3|TRBV24-1
TGTGCCACCAGTCTCACAGGGACAGATACGCAGTATTTT
CATSLTGTDTQYF
>-|-|TRBJ2-4|TRBV20-1
TGCAGTGCTAGAAACACAGGGTCTGCCAAAAACATTCAGTACTTC
CSARNTGSAKNIQYF
>few|-|TRBJ1-4|TRBV30
TGTGCCTGGAGTAGGACTAATGAAAAACTGTTTTTT
CAWSRTNEKLFF
>-|TRBD1|TRBJ1-2|TRBV6-6
TGTGCCAGCAGTAGGGACAGATATGGCTACACCTTC
CASSRDRYGYTF
>few|TRBD1|TRBJ1-1|TRBV29-1
TGCAGCGGTGGACAGGGGAGCACTGAAGCTTTCTTT
CSGGQGSTEAFF
>few|TRBD2|TRBJ2-1|TRBV7-9
TGTGCCAGCAGCTTCGGGACTAGCTTCTACAATGAGCAGTTCTTC
CASSFGTSFYNEQFF
>-|-|TRBJ1-1|TRBV20-1
TGCGGTGCAGAGGGGGACCGAGGCGCTGAAGCTTTCTTT
CGAEGDRGAEAFF
>-|TRBD1|TRBJ2-2|TRBV7-9
TGTGCCAGCAGCCCCCTATTCGACAGGGCGAACACCGGGGAGCTGTTTTTT
CASSPLFDRANTGELFF
>-|-|TRBJ1-5|TRBV12-3/TRBV12-4
TGTGCCAGCAGTTTAGGTACAGGTAGTTATCAACCCCAGCATTTT
CASSLGTGSYQPQHF
>many|TRBD1|TRBJ2-3|TRBV28
TGTGCCAGCAGTTCCGGGACAGGGGTTTTCATAGATACGCAGTATTTT
CASSSGTGVFIDTQYF
>-|TRBD1|TRBJ1-1|TRBV7-2
TGTGCCAGCAGCAGGTACAGGGGAGAGAACACTGAAGCTTTCTTT
CASSRYRGENTEAFF
>few|-|TRBJ1-4|TRBV12-3/TRBV12-4
TGTGCCAGCAGTTTAAAGGCGCCGGCTCGTGAAAAACTGTTTTTT
CASSLKAPAREKLFF
>many|TRBD2|TRBJ2-1|TRBV4-2
TGTGCCAGCAGCCAAGATCCGGGAGGTGGGTACAATGAGCAGTTCTTC
CASSQDPGGGYNEQFF
>few|-|TRBJ2-7|TRBV11-2
TGTGCCAGCAGCTTAGCGGTAGCAGGGCCCGAGCAGTACTTC
CASSLAVAGPEQYF
>-|TRBD1|TRBJ2-5|TRBV5-4
TGTGCCAGCAGCTTGGCCGGGACAGGGGGCGCCGGGGAGACCCAGTACTTC
CASSLAGTGGAGETQYF
>few|-|TRBJ2-4|TRBV5-6
TGTGCCAGTCAACAGGGAAACATTCAGTACTTC
CASQQGNIQYF
>few|-|TRBJ2-7|TRBV12-3/TRBV12-4
TGTGCCAGCAGTTTAGCCAAAATCTACGAGCAGTACTTC
CASSLAKIYEQYF
>-|-|TRBJ1-1|TRBV12-3/TRBV12-4
TGTGCCAGCAGTTTACGGGGCAGGGGTATGACTGAAGCTTTCTTT
CASSLRGRGMTEAFF
>-|-|TRBJ2-7|TRBV29-1
TGCAGCGTTGGAGTGGGGACCTACGAGCAGTACTTC
CSVGVGTYEQYF
>few|-|TRBJ1-6|TRBV6-1
TGTGCCAGCAGTGATTGGGGGTATGGGTCACCCCTCCACTTT
CASSDWGYGSPLHF
>-|TRBD2|TRBJ2-3|TRBV24-1
TGTGCCACCAGTGATTTTGCGGGAGGCGGACTTACGCAGTATTTT
CATSDFAGGGLTQYF
>-|-|TRBJ2-1|TRBV24-1
TGTGCCACCAGTGATGGGGTTTTGAATGAGCAGTTCTTC
CATSDGVLNEQFF
>-|TRBD1|TRBJ1-4|TRBV4-3
TGCGCCAGCAGCCAGCAGGGACAGTCGAATGAAAAACTGTTTTTT
CASSQQGQSNEKLFF
>once|-|TRBJ2-1|TRBV11-3
TGTGCCAGCAGCGAACGACCTCGGCGTTCTCACAATGAGCAGTTCTTC
CASSERPRRSHNEQFF
>-|-|TRBJ2-1|TRBV11-2
TGTGCCAGCAGCTTAGACGCCGAGCAGTTCTTC
CASSLDAEQFF
>-|TRBD1|TRBJ1-6|TRBV12-3/TRBV12-4
TGTGCCAGCAGTGGACAGGGGACCTATAATTCACCCCTCCACTTT
CASSGQGTYNSPLHF
>-|TRBD2|TRBJ2-1|TRBV29-1
TGCAGCACTCGGGCTAGCGGGGGGACGAACAATGAGCAGTTCTTC
CSTRASGGTNNEQFF
>-|-|TRBJ2-1|TRBV7-8
TGTGCCAGCAGCTCCCCCGGGGTAACTTCGTACAATGAGCAGTTCTTC
CASSSPGVTSYNEQFF
>-|-|TRBJ2-2|TRBV21-1
TGTGCCAGCAGCAAAGTCGGGGAGGACACCGGGGAGCTGTTTTTT
CASSKVGEDTGELFF
>-|TRBD1|TRBJ2-1|TRBV5-1
TGCGCCAGCAGCTTGGGGGACAGACCCTACAATGAGCAGTTCTTC
CASSLGDRPYNEQFF
>-|TRBD1|TRBJ2-7|TRBV6-2/TRBV6-3
TGTGCCATTTCCGAGACAGGGGTCCACGAGCAGTACTTC
CAISETGVHEQYF